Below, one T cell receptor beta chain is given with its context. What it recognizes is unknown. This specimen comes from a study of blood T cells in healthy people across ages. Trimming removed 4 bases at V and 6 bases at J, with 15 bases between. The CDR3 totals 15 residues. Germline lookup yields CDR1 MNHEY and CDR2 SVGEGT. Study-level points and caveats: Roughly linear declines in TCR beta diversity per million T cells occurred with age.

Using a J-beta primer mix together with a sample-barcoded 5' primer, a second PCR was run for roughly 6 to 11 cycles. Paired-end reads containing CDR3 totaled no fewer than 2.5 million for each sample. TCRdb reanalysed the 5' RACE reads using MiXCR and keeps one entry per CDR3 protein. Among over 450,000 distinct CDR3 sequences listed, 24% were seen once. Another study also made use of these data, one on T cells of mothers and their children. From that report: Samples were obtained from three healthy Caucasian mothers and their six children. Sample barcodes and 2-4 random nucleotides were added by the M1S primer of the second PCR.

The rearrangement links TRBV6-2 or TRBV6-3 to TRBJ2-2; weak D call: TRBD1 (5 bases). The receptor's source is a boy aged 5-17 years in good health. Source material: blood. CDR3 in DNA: TGTGCCAGCAGTTTTCAGGGTCTCATTGCCGGGGAGCTGTTTTTT. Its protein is CASSFQGLIAGELFF.